Listed below are T cell receptor beta chains from one sample, sequenced in a study of identical twins. In TCRdb, the 5' RACE reads were re-called with MiXCR into one record per CDR3 protein. The profile shows some 900,000 distinct CDR3 sequences, 9% to 15% of them singletons. The same data also went into a second study, on yellow fever vaccine responses in identical twins.

Source material: PBMCs. These receptors all stem from a woman aged 18-29 years in good health. Both conserved end residues are part of each CDR3. Fields, in order: V gene, D gene, clone size, J gene, CDR3 DNA, CDR3 protein. The D gene is left open where the match is weak. Size is omitted from some rows. Given values are once, few, many or a class for expanded clones.

v_gene: TRBV19
d_gene: TRBD2
abundance: few
j_gene: TRBJ2-1
CDR3nt: TGTGCCAGTAGTATCTCTAGCGGGAGCGCCTACAATGAGCAGTTCTTC
CDR3aa: CASSISSGSAYNEQFF

v_gene: TRBV15
d_gene: TRBD1
abundance: few
j_gene: TRBJ1-1
CDR3nt: TGTGCCACCAGCAGTAGACAGGGGATGAACACTGAAGCTTTCTTT
CDR3aa: CATSSRQGMNTEAFF

v_gene: TRBV3-1
d_gene: TRBD1
abundance: -
j_gene: TRBJ2-1
CDR3nt: TGTGCCAGCAGCCAACACCCCCAGGGGGCGAACAATGAGCAGTTCTTC
CDR3aa: CASSQHPQGANNEQFF

v_gene: TRBV19
d_gene: -
abundance: -
j_gene: TRBJ1-6
CDR3nt: TGTGCCAGTAGTGCCTCCGGGACTAACAATTCACCCCTCCACTTT
CDR3aa: CASSASGTNNSPLHF

v_gene: TRBV3-1
d_gene: -
abundance: -
j_gene: TRBJ2-1
CDR3nt: TGTGCCAGCAGCCAGAAGATGGGGGATGGCGGGTTCTTC
CDR3aa: CASSQKMGDGGFF

v_gene: TRBV5-1
d_gene: -
abundance: few
j_gene: TRBJ1-3
CDR3nt: TGCGCCAGCAAGGGGGACCATGCAGGAAACACCATATATTTT
CDR3aa: CASKGDHAGNTIYF

v_gene: TRBV4-1
d_gene: TRBD1
abundance: -
j_gene: TRBJ2-3
CDR3nt: TGCGCCAGCAGCCAAGTGACAGGGCCCTTCGCCTCAGATACGCAGTATTTT
CDR3aa: CASSQVTGPFASDTQYF

v_gene: TRBV29-1
d_gene: TRBD1
abundance: few
j_gene: TRBJ2-5
CDR3nt: TGCAGCACCCCGACAGGGGGCCTAGAGACCCAGTACTTC
CDR3aa: CSTPTGGLETQYF

v_gene: TRBV29-1
d_gene: -
abundance: many
j_gene: TRBJ1-1
CDR3nt: TGCAGCGTTGTGCTGAACACTGAAGCTTTCTTT
CDR3aa: CSVVLNTEAFF

v_gene: TRBV5-1
d_gene: -
abundance: few
j_gene: TRBJ2-3
CDR3nt: TGCGCCAGCAGCTTGGCCGAAGTAGGGGTACGTGGCACAGATACGCAGTATTTT
CDR3aa: CASSLAEVGVRGTDTQYF

v_gene: TRBV5-1
d_gene: TRBD1
abundance: few
j_gene: TRBJ1-5
CDR3nt: TGCGCCAGCAGCTTGGGGGACAGCCCTAATCAGCCCCAGCATTTT
CDR3aa: CASSLGDSPNQPQHF

v_gene: TRBV3-1
d_gene: TRBD1
abundance: few
j_gene: TRBJ2-7
CDR3nt: TGTGCCAGCAGCCACTCAGGACAGGGGCCCTACGAGCAGTACTTC
CDR3aa: CASSHSGQGPYEQYF

v_gene: TRBV2
d_gene: -
abundance: few
j_gene: TRBJ2-3
CDR3nt: TGTGCCAGCAGGGACTCGGGGTACCGAACAGATACGCAGTATTTT
CDR3aa: CASRDSGYRTDTQYF

v_gene: TRBV5-1
d_gene: -
abundance: many
j_gene: TRBJ2-5
CDR3nt: TGCGCCAGCAGCTTGGTCGGGGGGCAAAAGGGGCAAGAGACCCAGTACTTC
CDR3aa: CASSLVGGQKGQETQYF

v_gene: TRBV5-1
d_gene: -
abundance: few
j_gene: TRBJ2-2
CDR3nt: TGCGCCAGCAGATTGCCCAACACCGGGGAGCTGTTTTTT
CDR3aa: CASRLPNTGELFF

v_gene: TRBV9
d_gene: -
abundance: -
j_gene: TRBJ2-1
CDR3nt: TGTGCCAGCAGCTCCCGCCCCCTTGCCGGTAGCTCCTACAATGAGCAGTTCTTC
CDR3aa: CASSSRPLAGSSYNEQFF

v_gene: TRBV2
d_gene: -
abundance: -
j_gene: TRBJ1-3
CDR3nt: TGTGCCAGCAGTGAAGACAGATCCTCTGGAAACACCATATATTTT
CDR3aa: CASSEDRSSGNTIYF

v_gene: TRBV9
d_gene: -
abundance: -
j_gene: TRBJ2-3
CDR3nt: TGTGCCAGCAGCGTAGAAGTAGCGGCTAGCGCGGATACGCAGTATTTT
CDR3aa: CASSVEVAASADTQYF

v_gene: TRBV9
d_gene: -
abundance: few
j_gene: TRBJ1-5
CDR3nt: TGTGCCAGCAGCGTTGGTCCCCTCACGGATCAGCCCCAGCATTTT
CDR3aa: CASSVGPLTDQPQHF

v_gene: TRBV24-1
d_gene: TRBD2
abundance: -
j_gene: TRBJ2-1
CDR3nt: TGTGCCACCAGTGTGGCGGGGGGGACCTACAATGAGCAGTTCTTC
CDR3aa: CATSVAGGTYNEQFF

v_gene: TRBV6-1
d_gene: -
abundance: few
j_gene: TRBJ2-1
CDR3nt: TGTGCCAGCAGTGCGACAGATACCAATGAGCAGTTCTTC
CDR3aa: CASSATDTNEQFF

v_gene: TRBV6-2/TRBV6-3
d_gene: -
abundance: few
j_gene: TRBJ2-1
CDR3nt: TGTGCCAGCAGTTACACTACGTACAATGAGCAGTTCTTC
CDR3aa: CASSYTTYNEQFF

v_gene: TRBV27
d_gene: -
abundance: -
j_gene: TRBJ2-3
CDR3nt: TGTGCCAGCAGTTTATCGACAGGGAGGGCGACAGATACGCAGTATTTT
CDR3aa: CASSLSTGRATDTQYF

v_gene: TRBV5-1
d_gene: -
abundance: -
j_gene: TRBJ2-2
CDR3nt: TGCGCCAGCAGCTTAGGGGTTCCTCCGGTCACCGGGGAGCTGTTTTTT
CDR3aa: CASSLGVPPVTGELFF

v_gene: TRBV29-1
d_gene: -
abundance: many
j_gene: TRBJ2-1
CDR3nt: TGCAGCGTTGGACACAATGAGCAGTTCTTC
CDR3aa: CSVGHNEQFF

v_gene: TRBV6-1
d_gene: -
abundance: few
j_gene: TRBJ1-6
CDR3nt: TGTGCCAGCAGTATCTCCTATAATTCACCCCTCCACTTT
CDR3aa: CASSISYNSPLHF

v_gene: TRBV29-1
d_gene: -
abundance: few
j_gene: TRBJ2-2
CDR3nt: TGCAGCGTGCCCGGGACACAGAACACCGGGGAGCTGTTTTTT
CDR3aa: CSVPGTQNTGELFF

v_gene: TRBV29-1
d_gene: TRBD2
abundance: many
j_gene: TRBJ2-1
CDR3nt: TGCAGCGTCCAACCCCCTAGCGGGAGAGCTCGGGGTGAGCAGTTCTTC
CDR3aa: CSVQPPSGRARGEQFF

v_gene: TRBV10-3
d_gene: -
abundance: few
j_gene: TRBJ2-5
CDR3nt: TGTGCCATCAGTGAGGTTGAGAGGAAGGAGACCCAGTACTTC
CDR3aa: CAISEVERKETQYF

v_gene: TRBV27
d_gene: TRBD1
abundance: -
j_gene: TRBJ2-1
CDR3nt: TGTGCCAGCAGTTTATCCGGGACAGGGTTTGAGCAGTTCTTC
CDR3aa: CASSLSGTGFEQFF

v_gene: TRBV29-1
d_gene: TRBD2
abundance: few
j_gene: TRBJ2-3
CDR3nt: TGCAGCGCCCTACCCGGACTAGCGCGCACAGATACGCAGTATTTT
CDR3aa: CSALPGLARTDTQYF

v_gene: TRBV12-3/TRBV12-4
d_gene: -
abundance: many
j_gene: TRBJ2-2
CDR3nt: TGTGCCAGCAGTTTAGCCACAGGGCACACCGGGGAGCTGTTTTTT
CDR3aa: CASSLATGHTGELFF

v_gene: TRBV20-1
d_gene: -
abundance: many
j_gene: TRBJ1-1
CDR3nt: TGCAGTGCTCCCGGGACTGGGCACACTGAAGCTTTCTTT
CDR3aa: CSAPGTGHTEAFF

v_gene: TRBV18
d_gene: -
abundance: many
j_gene: TRBJ1-5
CDR3nt: TGTGCCAGCTCACCACAGGGTGGGGGCCAGCCCCAGCATTTT
CDR3aa: CASSPQGGGQPQHF

v_gene: TRBV2
d_gene: TRBD1
abundance: few
j_gene: TRBJ2-7
CDR3nt: TGTGCCAGCGGGGGGACAGGGGGCTTAGTCGAGCAGTACTTC
CDR3aa: CASGGTGGLVEQYF

v_gene: TRBV6-1
d_gene: -
abundance: few
j_gene: TRBJ2-1
CDR3nt: TGTGCCAGCAGTGAAGCGCGGGATGATTGGCAAAGGGGGGAGCAGTTCTTC
CDR3aa: CASSEARDDWQRGEQFF

v_gene: TRBV28
d_gene: -
abundance: few
j_gene: TRBJ1-5
CDR3nt: TGTGCCAGCAGCACCGTGGTCATTAGCAATCAGCCCCAGCATTTT
CDR3aa: CASSTVVISNQPQHF

v_gene: TRBV5-6
d_gene: TRBD1
abundance: few
j_gene: TRBJ2-7
CDR3nt: TGTGCCAGCAGAGGATGGGACAGGGCCTCCTACGAGCAGTACTTC
CDR3aa: CASRGWDRASYEQYF

v_gene: TRBV20-1
d_gene: -
abundance: -
j_gene: TRBJ1-2
CDR3nt: TGCAGTGCGAGGACGGATATCTATGGCTACACCTTC
CDR3aa: CSARTDIYGYTF

v_gene: TRBV12-2
d_gene: -
abundance: once
j_gene: TRBJ2-3
CDR3nt: TGTGCAACCAAGGGGGTCTTTAGATCAGATACGCAGTATTTT
CDR3aa: CATKGVFRSDTQYF

v_gene: TRBV3-1
d_gene: TRBD2
abundance: many
j_gene: TRBJ2-2
CDR3nt: TGTGCCAGCAGCCCTCGGACTAGCGGGAGTTGGACCGGGGAGCTGTTTTTT
CDR3aa: CASSPRTSGSWTGELFF

v_gene: TRBV6-1
d_gene: -
abundance: few
j_gene: TRBJ2-2
CDR3nt: TGTGCCAGCAACCTACCTACCGGGGAGCTGTTTTTT
CDR3aa: CASNLPTGELFF

v_gene: TRBV7-6
d_gene: -
abundance: few
j_gene: TRBJ2-5
CDR3nt: TGTGCCAGCAGCTTCAACCAGGGGGGATTACAAGAGACCCAGTACTTC
CDR3aa: CASSFNQGGLQETQYF

v_gene: TRBV9
d_gene: -
abundance: few
j_gene: TRBJ2-4
CDR3nt: TGTGCCAGCAGCGGTAGTGAGGGGTCCAAAAACATTCAGTACTTC
CDR3aa: CASSGSEGSKNIQYF

v_gene: TRBV29-1
d_gene: TRBD1
abundance: -
j_gene: TRBJ1-2
CDR3nt: TGCAGCGTGACGAGTTGGACAGGGAGTTATGGCTACACCTTC
CDR3aa: CSVTSWTGSYGYTF

v_gene: TRBV7-9
d_gene: -
abundance: many
j_gene: TRBJ1-6
CDR3nt: TGTGCCAGCAGCTTAGAAGGGGCTTCACCCCTCCACTTT
CDR3aa: CASSLEGASPLHF

v_gene: TRBV19
d_gene: TRBD1
abundance: -
j_gene: TRBJ2-5
CDR3nt: TGTGCCAGTAGCAGACAGGGGATTGCAGGGGAGACCCAGTACTTC
CDR3aa: CASSRQGIAGETQYF

v_gene: TRBV6-1
d_gene: -
abundance: few
j_gene: TRBJ2-1
CDR3nt: TGTGCCAGCCGGACGGGGCCTAGCGTTCCCAATGAGCAGTTCTTC
CDR3aa: CASRTGPSVPNEQFF

v_gene: TRBV4-1
d_gene: TRBD1
abundance: -
j_gene: TRBJ2-4
CDR3nt: TGCGCCAGCAGCCATGGGACAGCGTATAACAAAAACATTCAGTACTTC
CDR3aa: CASSHGTAYNKNIQYF

v_gene: TRBV7-9
d_gene: -
abundance: few
j_gene: TRBJ2-1
CDR3nt: TGTGCCAGCAGCTCCCGACGGACGGAGGGTGCATCCGAGCAGTTCTTC
CDR3aa: CASSSRRTEGASEQFF

v_gene: TRBV14
d_gene: -
abundance: few
j_gene: TRBJ2-1
CDR3nt: TGTGCCAGCAGCCAAGGGGCAGGACCCTACAATGAGCAGTTCTTC
CDR3aa: CASSQGAGPYNEQFF

v_gene: TRBV7-9
d_gene: TRBD2
abundance: -
j_gene: TRBJ2-1
CDR3nt: TGTGCCAGCAGCATTACTAGCGGGAGTTCCCCCTACAATGAGCAGTTCTTC
CDR3aa: CASSITSGSSPYNEQFF

v_gene: TRBV28
d_gene: TRBD1
abundance: -
j_gene: TRBJ2-2
CDR3nt: TGTGCCAGCAGTTCGACCGGGACAGGAGACGGGGAGCTGTTTTTT
CDR3aa: CASSSTGTGDGELFF

v_gene: TRBV28
d_gene: -
abundance: few
j_gene: TRBJ1-3
CDR3nt: TGTGCCAGCAGTTTGTCGGGTTGGTCTGGAAACACCATATATTTT
CDR3aa: CASSLSGWSGNTIYF

v_gene: TRBV20-1
d_gene: TRBD1
abundance: -
j_gene: TRBJ2-7
CDR3nt: TGCAGTGCTAGAGACCGGGACAGGTCCTCCTACGAGCAGTACTTC
CDR3aa: CSARDRDRSSYEQYF

v_gene: TRBV27
d_gene: TRBD2
abundance: few
j_gene: TRBJ2-3
CDR3nt: TGTGCCAGCAGTGCCCCACGGGGGACTAGCGGAGATACGCAGTATTTT
CDR3aa: CASSAPRGTSGDTQYF

v_gene: TRBV20-1
d_gene: -
abundance: once
j_gene: TRBJ1-1
CDR3nt: TGCAGTGCTAGAGAAGGCGGCAGCCGTGAAGCTTTCTTT
CDR3aa: CSAREGGSREAFF

v_gene: TRBV7-9
d_gene: TRBD1
abundance: -
j_gene: TRBJ1-2
CDR3nt: TGTGCCAGCAGCGCACGGACAGGGGAGGCTAACTATGGCTACACCTTC
CDR3aa: CASSARTGEANYGYTF

v_gene: TRBV29-1
d_gene: -
abundance: many
j_gene: TRBJ1-1
CDR3nt: TGCAGCGTTGCCGGGCCATACACTGAAGCTTTCTTT
CDR3aa: CSVAGPYTEAFF